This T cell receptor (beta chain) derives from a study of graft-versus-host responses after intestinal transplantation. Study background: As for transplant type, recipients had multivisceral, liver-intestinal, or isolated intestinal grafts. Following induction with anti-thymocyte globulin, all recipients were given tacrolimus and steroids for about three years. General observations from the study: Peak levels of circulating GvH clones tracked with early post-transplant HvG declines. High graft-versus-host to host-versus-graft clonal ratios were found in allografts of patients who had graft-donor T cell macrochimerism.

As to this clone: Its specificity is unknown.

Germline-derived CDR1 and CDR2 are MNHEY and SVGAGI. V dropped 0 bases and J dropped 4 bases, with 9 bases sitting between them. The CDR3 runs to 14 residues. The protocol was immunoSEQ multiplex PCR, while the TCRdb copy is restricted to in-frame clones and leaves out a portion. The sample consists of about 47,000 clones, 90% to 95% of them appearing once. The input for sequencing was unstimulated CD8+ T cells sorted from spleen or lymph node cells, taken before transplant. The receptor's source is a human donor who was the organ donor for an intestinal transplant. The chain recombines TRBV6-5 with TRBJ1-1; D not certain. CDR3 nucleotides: TGTGCCAGCAGTTACTCGATGGCTCCCACTGAAGCTTTCTTT. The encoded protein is CASSYSMAPTEAFF.